The clone carrying this TCR beta chain turned up a few times. Amplifying from RNA transcripts, the study obtained TCR beta CDR3 regions. First-round RT-PCR employed HTBI primers, with a second-round multiplex PCR after it. TCRdb used MiXCR to reprocess the multiplex PCR reads, holding one entry per CDR3 protein. The sample lists 170,000 or so distinct CDR3 sequences, roughly 37% seen once, with roughly 5.8% in the top ten. The entry originates in a study of Graves' ophthalmopathy and Graves' hyperthyroidism. There are 15 residues in the CDR3. Germline CDR1 SGHAT, CDR2 FQDESV (reference sequence). V was shortened by 5 bases and J by 0 bases, with 14 bases between the two germline ends.

The sample comprised peripheral blood. The V gene is TRBV11-1, the J gene TRBJ2-7; perhaps D is TRBD1 or TRBD2 (5 bases each). The TCR was taken from a woman in her thirties or forties with Graves' ophthalmopathy. Written as DNA, the CDR3 is TGTGCCAGCAGCCCCCGGGACGGGGACTCCTACGAGCAGTACTTC. It codes for CASSPRDGDSYEQYF.